The rows below give T cell receptor beta chains drawn from one sample of a study of shared clonotypes between healthy human individuals. Sequenced by immunoSEQ multiplex PCR; TCRdb stores in-frame clones only, minus some. The sample lists around 2.5 million clones, approximately 93% occurring once. Sequencing used naive CD4+ T cells from PBMCs. Source of these receptors: a man between 18 and 29 years old in good health. Some clones in this sample may be carry-over from other donors' samples. Both conserved end residues are part of each CDR3. D genes are given only for firm matches. A clone size is listed for some rows: how often the clone was seen (once, few, many), or a class if it is expanded.

TRBV11-1	TRBJ2-7	NA	NA	16	CASSLKGRGIPTEQYF	TGTGCCAGCAGCTTAAAAGGTCGGGGAATCCCTACCGAGCAGTACTTC
TRBV4-1	TRBJ1-4	NA	NA	16	CASSQPPASTNEKLFF	TGCGCCAGCAGCCAACCTCCTGCCTCAACTAATGAAAAACTGTTTTTT
TRBV7-2	TRBJ2-3	NA	NA	14	CASSVNNPRDTQYF	TGTGCCAGCAGCGTAAACAACCCTAGGGATACGCAGTATTTT
TRBV28	TRBJ1-3	NA	NA	16	CASSLGPWSSGNTIYF	TGTGCCAGCAGTTTAGGCCCGTGGAGCTCTGGAAACACCATATATTTT
TRBV5-1	TRBJ2-1	NA	TRBD2	14	CASTDTSAYNEQFF	TGCGCCAGCACGGATACTAGCGCCTACAATGAGCAGTTCTTC
TRBV5-1	TRBJ2-3	NA	TRBD2	17	CASHTSGSIVGTDTQYF	TGCGCCAGCCACACTAGCGGGAGTATAGTCGGCACAGATACGCAGTATTTT
TRBV6-1	TRBJ2-5	NA	NA	14	CASSEGGAGETQYF	TGTGCCAGCAGTGAGGGGGGGGCGGGAGAGACCCAGTACTTC
TRBV28	TRBJ1-2	once	NA	12	CASTGRKGGYTF	TGTGCCAGCACAGGACGAAAAGGCGGCTACACCTTC
TRBV7-3	TRBJ2-2	NA	NA	15	CASSSTFWDAGELFF	TGTGCCAGCAGCTCCACCTTCTGGGACGCCGGGGAGCTGTTTTTT
TRBV10-1	TRBJ1-5	few	NA	14	CASSESGLGQPQHF	TGCGCCAGCAGTGAGTCTGGGTTGGGGCAGCCCCAGCATTTT
TRBV9	TRBJ2-2	once	TRBD2	20	CASSPTIRLAGGLDTGELFF	TGTGCCAGCAGCCCGACGATAAGACTAGCGGGAGGTCTAGACACCGGGGAGCTGTTTTTT
TRBV7-9	TRBJ2-1	once	NA	14	CASSWSRSGNEQFF	TGTGCCAGCAGCTGGTCACGTAGCGGCAATGAGCAGTTCTTC
TRBV7-9	TRBJ1-1	NA	NA	11	CATTRGTEAFF	TGTGCCACCACCAGGGGCACTGAAGCTTTCTTT
TRBV28	TRBJ2-4	NA	NA	14	CASIGGPLKNIQYF	TGTGCCAGCATTGGGGGGCCTCTCAAAAACATTCAGTACTTC
TRBV5-4	TRBJ2-2	once	TRBD1	16	CASSFKGQGITGELFF	TGTGCCAGCAGCTTCAAAGGACAGGGGATAACCGGGGAGCTGTTTTTT
TRBV5-8	TRBJ2-2	NA	NA	17	CASSPGIRTTNTGELFF	TGTGCCAGCAGCCCTGGCATCCGGACAACGAACACCGGGGAGCTGTTTTTT
TRBV5-1	TRBJ2-5	NA	NA	16	CASSYFSLRAKETQYF	TGCGCCAGCAGCTACTTTAGTTTAAGGGCCAAAGAGACCCAGTACTTC
TRBV2	TRBJ2-4	NA	NA	13	CASSPGEVNIQYF	TGTGCCAGCAGCCCAGGGGAAGTAAACATTCAGTACTTC
TRBV11-2	TRBJ2-1	NA	NA	16	CASTLRIESSYNEQFF	TGTGCCAGCACCCTTAGGATCGAGAGCTCCTACAATGAGCAGTTCTTC
TRBV29-1	TRBJ1-1	NA	NA	12	CSVGLLNTEAFF	TGCAGCGTTGGACTGCTGAACACTGAAGCTTTCTTT
TRBV28	TRBJ2-7	once	NA	16	CASSYLAGRGSYEQYF	TGTGCCAGCAGTTACCTGGCGGGCAGGGGATCCTACGAGCAGTACTTC
TRBV6-1	TRBJ2-7	once	NA	14	CASSAYRELDEQYF	TGTGCCAGCAGTGCGTACAGGGAGCTCGACGAGCAGTACTTC
TRBV28	TRBJ2-1	once	NA	12	CASSLKGNEQFF	TGTGCCAGCAGTTTGAAGGGAAATGAGCAGTTCTTC
TRBV6-5	TRBJ2-1	NA	NA	12	CASRNRLNEQFF	TGTGCCAGCAGAAACAGGCTTAATGAGCAGTTCTTC
TRBV18	TRBJ2-7	NA	NA	15	CASSPLRQPGDEQYF	TGTGCCAGCTCACCATTAAGACAGCCTGGGGACGAGCAGTACTTC
TRBV28	TRBJ2-1	NA	TRBD1	15	CASRLTGTGVNEQFF	TGTGCCAGCAGGTTAACCGGGACAGGGGTGAATGAGCAGTTCTTC
TRBV5-1	TRBJ2-1	NA	NA	14	CASSLSVRTDEQFF	TGCGCCAGCAGCTTGAGTGTGAGAACCGATGAGCAGTTCTTC
TRBV7-9	TRBJ2-3	NA	TRBD1	15	CASSLNDRVIDTQYF	TGTGCCAGCAGCTTAAACGACAGGGTAATAGATACGCAGTATTTT
TRBV7-3	TRBJ2-2	NA	NA	17	CASSSKAPQGPLGELFF	TGTGCCAGCAGCTCCAAAGCACCACAGGGTCCTTTGGGGGAGCTGTTTTTT
TRBV2	TRBJ2-1	NA	NA	11	CASRGGAEQFF	TGTGCCAGCAGGGGGGGCGCTGAGCAGTTCTTC
TRBV14	TRBJ2-1	NA	TRBD1	15	CASSRTQGAVGEQFF	TGTGCCAGCAGCCGCACTCAGGGGGCGGTCGGTGAGCAGTTCTTC
TRBV30	TRBJ2-4	NA	NA	14	CAWIPRWDLNIQYF	TGTGCCTGGATCCCCCGGTGGGACCTAAACATTCAGTACTTC
TRBV6-1	TRBJ1-5	NA	NA	13	CASSGGSNQPQHF	TGTGCCAGCAGTGGAGGGAGCAATCAGCCCCAGCATTTT
TRBV7-9	TRBJ1-2	NA	TRBD1	14	CASSRDRANYGYTF	TGTGCCAGCAGCCGGGACAGGGCTAACTATGGCTACACCTTC
TRBV7-6	TRBJ2-1	NA	TRBD2	22	CASSLAASGRGMHADSYNEQFF	TGTGCCAGCAGCTTAGCGGCTAGCGGGAGGGGAATGCATGCTGATTCCTACAATGAGCAGTTCTTC